The source of this TCR beta chain is a study of molecular identifiers for immune sequencing clone quantification. Whole-study context: In replicates, RNA taken from roughly 21,000 or 96,000 naive CD8 cells was divided five ways, and four portions underwent sequencing.

Ten or more counts support this clonotype. The germline CDR1 and CDR2 sequences are MRHNA and SNTAGT. V shed 0 bases and J shed 15 bases, with 12 bases lying between them. CDR3 size: 12 residues. Methods described previously, with TCR primers listed, were used for bulk TCR libraries. One entry per CDR3 protein, called by TCRdb with MiXCR from the PCR reads. In the table there are about 320,000 distinct CDR3 sequences, around 21% of which are singletons. The clonotype was recovered from a human donor in good health. Some libraries in this study had Jurkat cell RNA spiked in. The sequencing sample was made of naive CD8+ T cells from blood, with Jurkat cell RNA spiked in. Specified subset: FACS-sorted CD8+CD4-CCR7+CD45RA+ naive T cells. The V call is TRBV6-4, the J call TRBJ2-1, with D possibly TRBD1 on 5 matching bases. CDR3 protein: CASSDSGPRRFF. CDR3 nucleotide sequence: TGTGCCAGCAGTGACTCGGGGCCCCGGCGGTTCTTC.